The 3 T cell receptor beta chains below all came from one sample that was sequenced in a study of T cell responses to AZD1222 COVID-19 vaccine. Method: immunoSEQ multiplex PCR; TCRdb's copy keeps in-frame clones and lacks some. The data show roughly 67,000 clones, with roughly 87% seen just once and roughly 27% held by the top ten. The specimen comprised peripheral blood, sampled 28 days after the second AZD1222 dose. Receptors originate from an adult who received the AZD1222 COVID-19 vaccine.

This chain joins TRBV19 and TRBJ1-5; D remains unclear. CDR3 size: 15 residues. V was cut by 3 bases and J by 1 base, with 10 bases left in between. Germline V gene sequence: CDR1 LNHDA, CDR2 SQIVND (reference sequence). The CDR3 nucleotides read TGTGCCAGTAGTATGGTAAGGGAGAGCAATCAGCCCCAGCATTTT. It yields the protein CASSMVRESNQPQHF.

The chain employs TRBV7-9 and TRBJ1-5; D is undetermined. The CDR3 spans 17 residues. Germline V gene data show CDR1 as SEHNR and CDR2 as FQNEAQ (reference sequence). Trimming took 0 bases from V and 1 from J, leaving 13 bases between them. The CDR3 DNA reads TGTGCCAGCAGCTTAGCGGTGGACCCCTGGAGCAATCAGCCCCAGCATTTT. Its translation is CASSLAVDPWSNQPQHF.

The chain has TRBV27 and TRBJ1-5; D not resolved. Germline V CDR1 and CDR2: MNHEY, SMNVEV (reference sequence). Between the trimmed V and J ends, which lost 5 bases and 2 bases, there was a span of 10 bases. CDR3 length: 14 residues. The CDR3 protein is CASSPVSGNQPQHF. CDR3 DNA sequence: TGTGCCAGCAGTCCCGTATCGGGCAATCAGCCCCAGCATTTT.